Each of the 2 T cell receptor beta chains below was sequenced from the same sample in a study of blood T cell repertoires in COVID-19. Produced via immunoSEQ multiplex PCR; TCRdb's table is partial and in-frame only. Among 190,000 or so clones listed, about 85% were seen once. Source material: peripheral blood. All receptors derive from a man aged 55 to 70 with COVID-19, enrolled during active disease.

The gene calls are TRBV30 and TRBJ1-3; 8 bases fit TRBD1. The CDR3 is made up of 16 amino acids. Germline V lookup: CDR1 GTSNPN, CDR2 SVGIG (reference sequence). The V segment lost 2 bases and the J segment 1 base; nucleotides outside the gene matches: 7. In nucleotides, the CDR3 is TGTGCCTGGAGTAATCCCGACAGGGGATCTGGAAACACCATATATTTT. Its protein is CAWSNPDRGSGNTIYF.

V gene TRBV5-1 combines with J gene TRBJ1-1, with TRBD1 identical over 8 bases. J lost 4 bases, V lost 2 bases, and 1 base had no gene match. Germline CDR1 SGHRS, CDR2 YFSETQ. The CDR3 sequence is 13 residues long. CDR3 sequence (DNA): TGCGCCAGCAGCTTCACAGGGGGCACTGAAGCTTTCTTT. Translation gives CASSFTGGTEAFF.